A single sample gave rise to the 13 T cell receptor beta chains below, sequenced in a study of T cells in Graves' hyperthyroidism and ophthalmopathy. Amplification yielded TCR beta CDR3 regions, with RNA transcripts as the source. TCR CDR3 regions were first amplified by RT-PCR with HTBI primers. MiXCR was run by TCRdb on the multiplex PCR reads, yielding one entry per CDR3 protein. Seen here are hundreds of thousands of distinct CDR3 sequences, less than 45% observed once, and the top ten hold under 8%. Source material: peripheral blood or thyroid tissue (not recorded which). The receptor source for this set is an adult man with Graves' disease, either hyperthyroidism or ophthalmopathy (not recorded which).

The rearrangement links TRBV20-1 to TRBJ1-5; possible D gene TRBD1, 6 bases. Trimming shortened V by 1 base and J by 8 bases, and 18 bases separated the two germline ends. This CDR3 has 15 amino acids. Per germline, CDR1 DFQATT and CDR2 SNEGSKA (reference sequence). This chain's CDR3 is CSARGMTGSEEPQHF. In DNA form, the CDR3 reads TGCAGTGCTAGAGGAATGACAGGCTCCGAAGAGCCCCAGCATTTT.

This clonotype was seen a few times. CDR3 residues: CATSIDGAAYNSPLHF. In DNA form, the CDR3 reads TGTGCCACTTCCATAGACGGGGCGGCCTATAATTCACCCCTCCACTTT. The chain joins TRBV10-3 to TRBJ1-6, with a tentative D call TRBD1 (5 bases). The ends were cut back, 10 bases at V and 2 bases at J, with 18 bases in the middle. The CDR3 contains 16 residues. CDR1 is ENHRY, CDR2 SYGVKD, per germline.

The rearrangement uses TRBV7-9 and TRBJ2-7; D uncertain. Germline CDR1 is SEHNR and CDR2 is FQNEAQ (reference sequence). This CDR3 is 13 amino acids long. V lost 8 bases to trimming and J lost 3 bases, with 14 bases between them. The CDR3 spells CASSLKAGYEQYF. The CDR3 region has the DNA TGTGCCAGCTCACTCAAGGCCGGCTACGAGCAGTACTTC.

This clonotype was seen only a few times. V usage is TRBV6-5 and J usage is TRBJ2-5, with 8 bases matching TRBD2. V was pared by 6 bases and J by 5 bases, with 5 bases of the junction left unmatched. Germline V lookup: CDR1 MNHEY, CDR2 SVGAGI. The CDR3 sequence is 13 residues long. CDR3: CASRNSGVETQYF. As DNA, the CDR3 is TGTGCCAGCAGGAATAGCGGGGTTGAGACCCAGTACTTC.

Concerning this clonotype: Germline is not matched at one junction end, which may reflect a read error. The chain combines TRBV13 with TRBJ1-3; D may be TRBD1 (5 bases). The germline CDR1 and CDR2 sequences are PRHDT and FYEKMQ (reference sequence). CDR3 length: 15 residues. DNA for the CDR3: TGTGCCAGCAGCTTAGAGGGGAGCTCTGGAAGCACCATATATTTT. This sequence encodes CASSLEGSSGSTIYF.

V is TRBV7-8 and J is TRBJ2-5; D call uncertain. CDR3 length equals 10 residues. Germline V gene data show CDR1 as SGHVS and CDR2 as FQNEAQ. V was cut by 2 bases and J by 9 bases, with 4 bases left in between. In DNA, the CDR3 is TGTGCCAGCAGCTTACGGGCCCAGTACTTC. It yields the protein CASSLRAQYF.

The chain recombines TRBV29-1 with TRBJ1-2; TRBD1 is a possible D gene (6 bases). From germline, CDR1 is SQVTM and CDR2 ANQGSEA. Trimming stripped 8 bases from V and 4 bases from J, with 14 bases between. This CDR3 has 12 residues. The CDR3, as DNA: TGCAGCTTGGATAGGACAGTCTATGGCTACACCTTC. Its translation: CSLDRTVYGYTF.

This clonotype has a handful of counts. The rearrangement joins TRBV20-1 to TRBJ2-7, with 10 bases aligning to TRBD2. Trimming removed 0 bases from V and 1 base from J; junction bases left unmatched: 3. CDR3 length equals 15 residues. The germline CDR1 and CDR2 sequences are DFQATT and SNEGSKA (reference sequence). CDR3 residues: CSARDLAGESYEQYF. CDR3 bases: TGCAGTGCTAGAGACCTAGCGGGGGAGTCCTACGAGCAGTACTTC.

V usage is TRBV7-6 and J usage is TRBJ2-2, with a possible D match to TRBD2 (5 bases). V was shortened by 4 bases and J by 0 bases, with 15 bases between the two germline ends. The CDR3 contains 17 residues. Germline assignment: CDR1 SGHVS and CDR2 FNYEAQ. Here the CDR3 DNA reads TGTGCCAGCAGCTCCTTCCTAGCACCAGCGAACACCGGGGAGCTGTTTTTT. As protein: CASSSFLAPANTGELFF.

Of note for this clonotype: A much larger clone sits a single nucleotide away, making a read error possible. The conserved closing phenylalanine or tryptophan is absent in this CDR3, likely reflecting a read error. The J gene is TRBJ1-4, the V gene TRBV19, with unresolved D. CDR1 is LNHDA and CDR2 is SQIVND in the germline V gene (reference sequence). Between the trimmed V and J ends, which lost 7 bases and 0 bases, there was a span of 12 bases. This CDR3 comprises 15 residues. For the CDR3, the DNA is TGTGCCAGTACGAAACAGAGTGCAACTAATGAAAAACTGTTTCTT. Protein sequence: CASTKQSATNEKLFL.

The V and J genes are TRBV5-1 and TRBJ1-3; D unresolved. The CDR3 extends over 14 amino acids. Germline loops: CDR1 SGHRS, CDR2 YFSETQ. V was cut by 1 base and J by 4 bases, with 9 bases left in between. In DNA form, the CDR3 reads TGCGCCAGCAGCTTGACAGAGGACGGAAACACCATATATTTT. Its translation is CASSLTEDGNTIYF.

Comments on this clonotype: One end of the junction does not line up with germline, which may come from a read error. The CDR3 DNA reads as TGTGCCAGCAGCTTAGGTGGGAGGGTGGCCGAGACCCAGTACTTC. This sequence encodes CASSLGGRVAETQYF. The chain couples TRBV5-1 to TRBJ2-5, with 7 bases matching TRBD2. Germline CDR1 reads SGHRS; CDR2 reads YFSETQ. The CDR3 runs to 15 residues.

This clonotype was seen many times. The chain joins TRBV7-9 to TRBJ1-2; D call uncertain. Germline V lookup: CDR1 SEHNR, CDR2 FQNEAQ (reference sequence). V was shortened by 2 bases and J by 8 bases, with 15 bases between the two germline ends. The CDR3 covers 14 residues. Here the CDR3 reads CASSLREGVVGYTF. CDR3 DNA sequence: TGTGCCAGCAGCTTACGGGAAGGTGTAGTAGGCTACACCTTC.